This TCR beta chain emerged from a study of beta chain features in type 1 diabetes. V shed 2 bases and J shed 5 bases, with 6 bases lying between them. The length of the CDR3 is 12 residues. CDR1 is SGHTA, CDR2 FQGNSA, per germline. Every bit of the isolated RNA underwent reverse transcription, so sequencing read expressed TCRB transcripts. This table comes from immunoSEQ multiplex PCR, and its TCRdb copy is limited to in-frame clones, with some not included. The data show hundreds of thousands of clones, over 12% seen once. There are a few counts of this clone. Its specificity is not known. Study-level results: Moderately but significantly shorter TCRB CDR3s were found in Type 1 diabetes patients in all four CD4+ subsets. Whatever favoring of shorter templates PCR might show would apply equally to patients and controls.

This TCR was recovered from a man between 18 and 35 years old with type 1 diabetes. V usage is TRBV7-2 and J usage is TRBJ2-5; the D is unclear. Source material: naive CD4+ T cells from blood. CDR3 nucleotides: TGTGCCAGCAGCTTATTCAGGGAGACCCAGTACTTC. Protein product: CASSLFRETQYF.